Below, 20 T cell receptor beta chains from the same sample are listed, as sequenced in a study of blood T cell repertoires in COVID-19. Clones were read by immunoSEQ multiplex PCR, and TCRdb kept only the in-frame ones, dropping some. Here the sample spans approximately 240,000 clones, roughly 90% being singletons. Sequenced material: PBMCs or T cells enriched from blood (not recorded which). The receptors come from a woman aged 45 to 65 in a cohort exposed to, infected with or recovered from COVID-19 (not recorded which).

The V call is TRBV6-2 or TRBV6-3, the J call TRBJ2-5; 12 positions match TRBD2. The CDR3 consists of 16 residues. After removal of 4 bases from V and 2 bases from J, the junction contained 5 bases not matched to a gene. CDR1 is MNHEY, CDR2 SVGEGT, per germline. In DNA form, the CDR3 reads TGTGCCAGCAGTTTCACTAGCGGGGGGTTTCAAGAGACCCAGTACTTC. Encoded protein: CASSFTSGGFQETQYF.

The chain combines TRBV11-1 with TRBJ2-1; TRBD1 aligns across 7 bases. V gave up 1 base and J gave up 7 bases; unmatched junction bases: 7. Germline V gives CDR1 SGHAT, CDR2 FQDESV (reference sequence). CDR3 size: 15 residues. For the CDR3, the DNA is TGTGCCAGCAGCTTAGGGGCAGGGGGTAAGAATGAGCAGTTCTTC. It encodes CASSLGAGGKNEQFF.

The J gene is TRBJ1-1, the V gene TRBV4-3; D gene unclear. Trimming left V 0 bases short and J 6 bases short, with 14 bases between. This CDR3 contains 15 residues. CDR1 LGHNA and CDR2 YSLEER come from the germline V gene. The CDR3 coding sequence is TGCGCCAGCAGCCAAGAAAACGGCGGGGTATCTGAAGCTTTCTTT. Its translation is CASSQENGGVSEAFF.

V usage is TRBV28 and J usage is TRBJ1-1, with TRBD1 identical over 7 bases. Unmatched junction bases numbered 9, after V lost 7 bases and J lost 4 bases. CDR1 and CDR2 (germline): MDHEN, SYDVKM. The CDR3 extends over 14 amino acids. CDR3 amino acids: CASTKDRAGTEAFF. In DNA form, the CDR3 reads TGTGCCAGCACCAAAGACAGGGCGGGCACTGAAGCTTTCTTT.

The CDR3 here is CASSLPPRERETQYF. The CDR3 DNA follows: TGTGCCAGCAGTTTACCCCCCCGGGAAAGAGAGACCCAGTACTTC. The chain is built from TRBV27 and TRBJ2-5; D perhaps matches TRBD2 (5 bases). The V gene's germline CDR1 is MNHEY and CDR2 SMNVEV (reference sequence). Trimming shortened V by 2 bases and J by 4 bases, and 14 bases separated the two germline ends. This CDR3 contains 15 residues.

The V and J genes are TRBV18 and TRBJ2-7; possibly TRBD1 for D (6 bases). The CDR3 is 15 amino acids. V lost 5 bases to trimming and J lost 7 bases, with 21 bases between them. Germline V gene sequence: CDR1 KGHSH, CDR2 LQKENI. The CDR3 sequence: CASSRRQVSAEEQYF. The DNA of the CDR3 is TGTGCCAGCTCAAGACGACAGGTATCCGCTGAAGAGCAGTACTTC.

V usage is TRBV19 and J usage is TRBJ1-5; D is possibly TRBD1 (6 bases). The CDR3 loop spans 15 amino acids. Between the trimmed V and J ends, which lost 4 bases and 2 bases, there was a span of 12 bases. Germline V gene data show CDR1 as LNHDA and CDR2 as SQIVND (reference sequence). The CDR3 here is CASSKGGIGNQPQHF. The DNA of the CDR3 is TGTGCCAGTAGTAAAGGGGGAATTGGCAATCAGCCCCAGCATTTT.

This clone has just a few counts. The V and J genes are TRBV13 and TRBJ2-7, with 9 bases identical to TRBD2. CDR1 is PRHDT and CDR2 is FYEKMQ in the germline V gene (reference sequence). Trimming cost V 5 bases and J 2 bases; bases outside gene matches: 7. The CDR3 runs 15 residues. CDR3 amino acids: CASSQGLAIPYEQYF. As DNA, the CDR3 is TGTGCCAGCAGCCAAGGACTAGCGATTCCCTACGAGCAGTACTTC.

The V call is TRBV5-1, the J call TRBJ2-1, with 7 bases aligning to TRBD2. This CDR3 is built from 15 residues. Germline V gene data show CDR1 as SGHRS and CDR2 as YFSETQ. J lost 5 bases, V lost 4 bases, and 9 bases had no gene match. CDR3 bases: TGCGCCAGCAGCATTGGACTAGTTGGAAACAATGAGCAGTTCTTC. It specifies CASSIGLVGNNEQFF.

In its sample, this clone was seen a few times. The rearrangement links TRBV20-1 to TRBJ1-6; 7 bases line up with TRBD1. Germline-derived CDR1 and CDR2 are DFQATT and SNEGSKA (reference sequence). V gave up 3 bases and J gave up 10 bases; unmatched junction bases: 18. The CDR3 sequence is 17 residues long. The CDR3: CSASLTGSRFLSSPLHF. The CDR3 nucleotides read TGCAGTGCTAGTCTGACAGGGTCTCGGTTCTTGTCATCACCCCTCCACTTT.

The genes are TRBV5-4 and TRBJ2-7; D remains ambiguous. Trimming removed 4 bases from V and 3 bases from J, with 8 bases in between. Germline V gene sequence: CDR1 SGHNT, CDR2 YYREEE (reference sequence). CDR3 length: 12 amino acids. Here the CDR3 DNA reads TGTGCCAGCAGCAACACAAACTACGAGCAGTACTTC. Protein sequence: CASSNTNYEQYF. Variable domain in full (rest from reference TRBV5-4 and TRBJ2-7): ETGVTQSPTHLIKTRGQQVTLRCSSQSGHNTVSWYQQALGQGPQFIFQYYREEENGRGNFPPRFSGLQFPNYSSELNVNALELDDSALYLCASSNTNYEQYFGPGTRLTVT.

This chain connects TRBV14 to TRBJ1-1, with 8 nucleotides matching TRBD1. The junction had 9 bases not matched to a gene; V was cut back by 4 bases and J by 5 bases. Germline loops: CDR1 SGHDN, CDR2 FVKESK. The CDR3 has 15 residues. The DNA of the CDR3 is TGTGCCAGCAGCCCCCTCGGACAGGGTCGGACTGAAGCTTTCTTT. It encodes CASSPLGQGRTEAFF.

The chain uses TRBV18 and TRBJ1-1; D gene ambiguous. The germline V and J ends were trimmed by 3 bases and 6 bases, with 11 bases remaining between them. The CDR3 sequence is 13 residues long. From germline, CDR1 is KGHSH and CDR2 LQKENI. The CDR3 DNA sequence: TGTGCCAGCTCACCCATAGGAGGGTCTGAAGCTTTCTTT. This encodes CASSPIGGSEAFF.

The chain couples TRBV6-2 or TRBV6-3 to TRBJ2-7; 8 bases are a match to TRBD2. CDR3 length: 16 residues. CDR1 is MNHEY and CDR2 is SVGEGT in the germline V gene. The trim removed 6 bases at V and 1 base at J, leaving 11 bases unmatched. The CDR3 protein is CASSPTQRGPSYEQYF. The CDR3 nucleotides are TGTGCCAGCAGCCCTACACAGCGGGGGCCTTCCTACGAGCAGTACTTC.

V gene TRBV7-2 combines with J gene TRBJ2-2; D is unclear. The CDR3 length is 13 residues. Germline CDR1 reads SGHTA; CDR2 reads FQGNSA. V gave up 1 base and J gave up 4 bases, with 4 bases separating them. The chain's CDR3 is CASSLVRTGELFF. The CDR3 DNA is TGTGCCAGCAGCTTAGTGCGCACCGGGGAGCTGTTTTTT.

The J gene is TRBJ1-1, the V gene TRBV2; D is perhaps TRBD1 (6 bases). The CDR3 is made up of 12 amino acids. Germline V CDR1 and CDR2: SNHLY, FYNNEI. Trimming shortened V by 7 bases and J by 11 bases, and 17 bases separated the two germline ends. The CDR3 region is CASKGETVDAFF. Here the CDR3 DNA reads TGTGCCAGCAAGGGGGAAACAGTGGATGCTTTCTTT.

The chain links TRBV28 to TRBJ1-6; possible D gene TRBD1, 6 bases. Germline V lookup: CDR1 MDHEN, CDR2 SYDVKM. The CDR3 totals 15 residues. V was clipped by 6 bases and J by 5 bases, with 14 bases between them. Here the CDR3 reads CASRFQQGHNSPLHF. The CDR3 nucleotides read TGTGCCAGCAGATTCCAACAGGGACATAATTCACCCCTCCACTTT.

The V gene is TRBV5-5, the J gene TRBJ1-6, with D possibly TRBD1 on 6 matching bases. The CDR3 contains 17 residues. Germline assignment: CDR1 SGHKS and CDR2 YYEKEE (reference sequence). V lost 3 bases, J lost 0 bases, and 13 bases lay in between. CDR3 sequence (DNA): TGTGCCAGCAGCTCTGGGGGCGGTTCCTCCTATAATTCACCCCTCCACTTT. Protein: CASSSGGGSSYNSPLHF.

The count of this clone is one. This chain uses TRBV4-2 with TRBJ2-3; 7 positions agree with TRBD2. Germline V gene sequence: CDR1 LGHNA, CDR2 YNFKEQ. The junction had 5 bases not matched to a gene; V was cut back by 4 bases and J by 1 base. The CDR3 runs 15 residues. The CDR3 sequence is CASSPRGVGTDTQYF. CDR3 DNA: TGTGCCAGCAGCCCCCGGGGGGTGGGCACAGATACGCAGTATTTT.

This chain links TRBV6-6 with TRBJ2-3; maybe TRBD2 (5 bases). The CDR3 is made up of 11 amino acids. V lost 10 bases and J lost 5, with 10 bases in between. CDR1 and CDR2 from the germline V gene are MNHNY and SVGAGI (reference sequence). CDR3 DNA: TGTGCCACGGGGTCGTTAGATACGCAGTATTTT. Translation gives CATGSLDTQYF.